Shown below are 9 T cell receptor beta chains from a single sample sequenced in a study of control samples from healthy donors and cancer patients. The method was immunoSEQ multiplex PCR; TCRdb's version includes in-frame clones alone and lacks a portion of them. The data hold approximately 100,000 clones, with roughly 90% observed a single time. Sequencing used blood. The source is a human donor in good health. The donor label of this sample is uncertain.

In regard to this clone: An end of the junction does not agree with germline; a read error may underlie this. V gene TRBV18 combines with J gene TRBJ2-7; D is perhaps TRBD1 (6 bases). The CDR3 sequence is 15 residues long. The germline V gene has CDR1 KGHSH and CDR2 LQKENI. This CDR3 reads CASSPPDSKIYEQYF. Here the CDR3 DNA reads TGTGCCAGCTCGCCACCGGACAGTAAAATCTACGAGCAGTACTTC.

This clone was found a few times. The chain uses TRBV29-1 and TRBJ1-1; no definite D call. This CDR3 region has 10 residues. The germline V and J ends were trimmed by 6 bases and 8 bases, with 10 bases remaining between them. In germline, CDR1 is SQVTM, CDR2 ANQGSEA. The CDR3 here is CSVLRKEAFF. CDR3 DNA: TGCAGCGTACTCCGGAAAGAAGCTTTCTTT.

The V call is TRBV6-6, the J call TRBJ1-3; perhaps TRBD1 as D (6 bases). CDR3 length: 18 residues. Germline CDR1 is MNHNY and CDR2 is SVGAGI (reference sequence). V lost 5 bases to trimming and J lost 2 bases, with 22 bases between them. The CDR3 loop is CASSLPKPQQGTGNTIYF. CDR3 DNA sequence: TGTGCCAGCAGTCTACCAAAACCCCAACAGGGAACTGGAAACACCATATATTTT.

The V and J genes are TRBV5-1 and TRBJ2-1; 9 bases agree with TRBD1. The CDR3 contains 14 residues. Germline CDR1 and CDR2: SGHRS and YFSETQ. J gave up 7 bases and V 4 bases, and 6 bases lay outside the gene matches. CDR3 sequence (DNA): TGCGCCAGCAGCCATTCAGGGACAGGGAATGAGCAGTTCTTC. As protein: CASSHSGTGNEQFF.

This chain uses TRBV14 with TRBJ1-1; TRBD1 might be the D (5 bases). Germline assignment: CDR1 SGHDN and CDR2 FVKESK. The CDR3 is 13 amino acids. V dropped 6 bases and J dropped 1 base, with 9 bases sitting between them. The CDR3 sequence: CASSRGPNTEAFF. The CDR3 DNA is TGTGCCAGCAGTCGGGGCCCGAACACTGAAGCTTTCTTT.

The CDR3 reads CASSGREQGATGYTF. CDR3 bases: TGCGCCAGCAGCGGCAGAGAACAGGGGGCGACAGGCTACACCTTC. The chain couples TRBV5-1 to TRBJ1-2; 9 nucleotides line up with TRBD1. V trimming: 4 bases; J trimming: 8 bases; junction bases outside the gene matches: 12. Germline CDR1 SGHRS, CDR2 YFSETQ. The CDR3 consists of 15 residues.

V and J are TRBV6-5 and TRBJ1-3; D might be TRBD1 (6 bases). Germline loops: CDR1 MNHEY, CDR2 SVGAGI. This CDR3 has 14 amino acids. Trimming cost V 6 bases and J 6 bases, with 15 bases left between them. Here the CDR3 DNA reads TGTGCCAGCAGGCCAAACAGGGTCGCAAACACCATATATTTT. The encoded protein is CASRPNRVANTIYF.

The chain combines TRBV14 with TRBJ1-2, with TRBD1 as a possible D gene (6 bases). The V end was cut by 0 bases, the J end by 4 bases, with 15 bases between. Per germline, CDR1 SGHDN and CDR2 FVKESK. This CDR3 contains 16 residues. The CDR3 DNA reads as TGTGCCAGCAGCCAAGAACGAGGGCAGGGGACCTATGGCTACACCTTC. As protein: CASSQERGQGTYGYTF. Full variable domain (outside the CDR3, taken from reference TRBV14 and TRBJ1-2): EAGVTQFPSHSVIEKGQTVTLRCDPISGHDNLYWYRRVMGKEIKFLLHFVKESKQDESGMPNNRFLAERTGGTYSTLKVQPAELEDSGVYFCASSQERGQGTYGYTFGSGTRLTVV.

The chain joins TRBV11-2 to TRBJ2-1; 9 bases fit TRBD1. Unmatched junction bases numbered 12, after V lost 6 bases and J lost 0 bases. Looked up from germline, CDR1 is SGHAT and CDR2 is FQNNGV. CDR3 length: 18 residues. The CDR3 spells CASRDSTGGGPSYNEQFF. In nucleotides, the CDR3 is TGTGCCAGCAGAGATTCTACAGGGGGCGGTCCCTCCTACAATGAGCAGTTCTTC.